The TCR beta chain described here comes from a study of monozygotic twins with inflammatory bowel disease. Overall study results and limits: Evidence did not back any single strong signal or clonotype linked to IBD.

Blood samples of approximately 2.3 ml were drawn from every donor. Each UMI harboured a 6-nucleotide sample barcode and was appended via template switching. For both chains, the TCRalpha and TCRbeta cDNA went through two nested PCRs of roughly 15 and 9 cycles. TCRdb re-called the 5' RACE reads; every CDR3 protein appears as one record, without DNA. Recorded here are 300,000 to 450,000 distinct CDR3 sequences; the top ten clones represent roughly 2.6%. The CDR3 length is 15 residues. Germline loops: CDR1 LGHDT, CDR2 YNNKEL (reference sequence). With regard to this clonotype: No antigen is known for it.

Sequencing input: blood. This sequence originates from a human donor with ulcerative colitis or Crohn's disease, or a healthy co-twin of an affected twin (not recorded which). This chain connects TRBV3-1 to TRBJ2-1; the TCRdb call, TRBD2, lacks DNA for checking. The CDR3 spells CASSPLAGGQVEQFF.